These 3 T cell receptor beta chains originate from one sample sequenced in a study of T-cell reconstitution after alpha-beta-depleted transplantation in children. Unique molecular identifiers were incorporated when the TCRbeta library was constructed. TCRdb called the PCR reads again in MiXCR, with one record for every CDR3 protein. The sample contains 120,000 to 150,000 distinct CDR3 sequences, about 9% of which appear only once. The input for sequencing was PBMCs, mostly from graft donor cells, taken 180 days after TCRalphabeta/CD19-depleted stem cell transplant. These receptors were obtained from a female patient aged 2-15 years who had a stem cell transplant for congenital amegakaryocytic thrombocytopenia, so the T cells may come from the graft donor.

This sequence joins TRBV3-1 and TRBJ2-1, with 16 bases lining up with TRBD2. V gave up 11 bases and J gave up 3 bases; unmatched junction bases: 16. Germline CDR1 LGHDT, CDR2 YNNKEL (reference sequence). This CDR3 region has 19 residues. The CDR3 region has the DNA TGTGCCTTCAGTTTTCCGGGACTAGCGGGAGGGGGGGGCTACAATGAGCAGTTCTTC. Encoded protein: CAFSFPGLAGGGGYNEQFF.

The CDR3 loop reads CSAPNRDSIREVQFF. The CDR3 DNA reads as TGCAGTGCTCCCAACCGGGACAGTATTAGAGAGGTCCAGTTCTTC. This sequence joins TRBV20-1 and TRBJ2-1; TRBD1 matches 7 bases. Germline V CDR1 and CDR2: DFQATT, SNEGSKA (reference sequence). CDR3 length: 15 residues. V trimming: 5 bases; J trimming: 13 bases; junction bases outside the gene matches: 20.

This clonotype was seen more than once but under ten times. This chain joins TRBV20-1 and TRBJ1-1; 7 bases are shared with TRBD1. This CDR3 spans 14 amino acids. Germline V lookup: CDR1 DFQATT, CDR2 SNEGSKA (reference sequence). V trimming: 3 bases; J trimming: 0 bases; junction bases outside the gene matches: 4. The CDR3 sequence: CSASRGALNTEAFF. In nucleotides, the CDR3 is TGCAGTGCTAGCAGGGGGGCGTTGAACACTGAAGCTTTCTTT.